This entry features one T cell receptor beta chain sequence. Its antigen is not known. The germline V gene encodes CDR1 SQVTM and CDR2 ANQGSEA. The CDR3 sequence is 18 residues long. These data originate in a study of early T cells in non-severe SARS-CoV-2 infection. Overall study results and limits: Matching against VDJdb likely underestimated virus-specific expansions, favoring anti-spike CD8.

Unique molecular identifiers were attached to individual cDNA molecules. TCRdb itself ran the 5' RACE reads through MiXCR, one entry per CDR3 protein. Of about 21,000 distinct CDR3 sequences listed, around 6% were seen once; the top ten hold 14%. Source: whole blood, taken at baseline. The origin of this receptor is an adult who was a healthcare worker with PCR-confirmed SARS-CoV-2 infection or an uninfected control (not recorded which). This chain links TRBV29-1 with TRBJ2-3; TRBD2 agrees at 12 bases. CDR3: CALDSYRLAGDDTDTQYF. The CDR3 nucleotides read TGCGCCCTGGACAGTTACAGACTAGCGGGGGACGACACAGATACGCAGTATTTT.